The 30 T cell receptor beta chains in this list originate from one sample, sequenced in a study of blood T cell repertoires in COVID-19 (dated by TCRdb to the early 2020s). Libraries were made using the immunoSEQ multiplex PCR assay. TCRdb mirrors the immuneACCESS table, restricted to in-frame sequences. Some clones are absent from its copies; in checked studies, under half trace to an unresolved V gene, and the reason for the others is unknown. Counted in this sample were about 140,000 clones; around 86% of them appeared once. More than 1.5% of the sample goes to the ten largest clones. The sequenced sample consisted of peripheral blood. These receptors all stem from a human donor in a cohort sampled during active COVID-19.

The gene calls are TRBV3-1 (or the pseudogene TRBV3-2) and TRBJ1-3; the D gene is possibly TRBD1 (6 bases). V gave up 1 base and J gave up 4 bases, with 14 bases separating them. CDR3 length: 16 amino acids. Germline V lookup: CDR1 LGHDT, CDR2 YNNKEL (reference sequence). The CDR3 nucleotides are TGTGCCAGCAGCCAAGCCTACACAGGGTTAGGAAACACCATATATTTT. This encodes CASSQAYTGLGNTIYF.

The chain carries TRBV7-2 and TRBJ2-3; 11 bases match TRBD1. This CDR3 has 16 residues. Losses at the gene ends were 3 bases for V and 2 bases for J; bases not matched to a gene: 4. Germline V gene sequence: CDR1 SGHTA, CDR2 FQGNSA. The CDR3 spells CASSFSDRGLTDTQYF. The CDR3 DNA sequence: TGTGCCAGCAGCTTTTCGGACAGGGGGCTCACAGATACGCAGTATTTT.

This chain connects TRBV4-1 to TRBJ2-1; D perhaps matches TRBD2 (5 bases). The CDR3 runs to 16 residues. Germline V lookup: CDR1 MGHRA, CDR2 YSYEKL. V shed 0 bases and J shed 0 bases, with 9 bases lying between them. CDR3 nucleotide sequence: TGCGCCAGCAGCCAAGATCCCCGGGGCTCCTACAATGAGCAGTTCTTC. It translates to CASSQDPRGSYNEQFF.

The chain employs TRBV28 and TRBJ2-1; the D is unclear. The CDR3 spans 12 residues. CDR1 and CDR2 (germline): MDHEN, SYDVKM. V was shortened by 6 bases and J by 3 bases, with 6 bases between the two germline ends. The CDR3 here is CASRSSYNEQFF. CDR3 bases: TGTGCCAGCAGGTCCAGCTACAATGAGCAGTTCTTC.

This clone was detected a few times. The J gene is TRBJ2-1, the V gene TRBV6-2 or TRBV6-3; 8 bases fit TRBD2. V lost 0 bases to trimming and J lost 3 bases; unmatched junction nucleotides: 10. The germline CDR1 and CDR2 sequences are MNHEY and SVGEGT. This CDR3 comprises 18 residues. Here the CDR3 DNA reads TGTGCCAGCAGTTACTCTCCATTCCCACTAGCGGACTACAATGAGCAGTTCTTC. Translating gives CASSYSPFPLADYNEQFF.

This chain uses TRBV6-5 with TRBJ2-3, with D perhaps matching TRBD2 (5 bases). Per germline, CDR1 MNHEY and CDR2 SVGAGI. The V gene lost 6 bases and the J gene lost 6 bases, with 19 bases spanning the gap. The CDR3 sequence is 15 residues long. CDR3 protein: CASSVVRDFGDTQYF. The CDR3 region has the DNA TGTGCCAGCAGCGTGGTCCGGGATTTTGGGGATACGCAGTATTTT.

V usage is TRBV19 and J usage is TRBJ2-1; TRBD2 matches at 7 bases. V lost 4 bases, J lost 7 bases, and 10 bases stayed unmatched. Germline V lookup: CDR1 LNHDA, CDR2 SQIVND (reference sequence). The CDR3 sequence is 15 residues long. CDR3 nucleotide sequence: TGTGCCAGTAGTAGGAGGGAGGGTTCGGTGAATGAGCAGTTCTTC. Translation: CASSRREGSVNEQFF.

V is TRBV7-3 and J is TRBJ2-1, with D hard to call. The ends were cut back, 5 bases at V and 6 bases at J, with 17 bases in the middle. The germline CDR1 and CDR2 sequences are SGHTA and FQGTGA. CDR3 length: 15 amino acids. The CDR3 here is CASSPQSATSNEQFF. The CDR3 DNA sequence: TGTGCCAGCAGCCCCCAGAGCGCCACCTCCAATGAGCAGTTCTTC.

This chain connects TRBV6-5 to TRBJ2-1, with a weak D call TRBD1 (5 bases). The CDR3 contains 14 residues. V lost 8 bases and J 0 bases, leaving 11 bases between the germline ends. CDR1 is MNHEY, CDR2 SVGAGI, per germline. This chain's CDR3 is CASWGSGSYNEQFF. CDR3 nucleotides: TGTGCCAGCTGGGGCAGTGGCTCCTACAATGAGCAGTTCTTC.

The genes are TRBV9 and TRBJ1-3; weak D call: TRBD1 (5 bases). This CDR3 region has 15 residues. Germline CDR1 SGDLS, CDR2 YYNGEE. Trimming shortened V by 4 bases and J by 0 bases, and 11 bases separated the two germline ends. The CDR3 region has the DNA TGTGCCAGCAGCTATGGTACAGGCTCTGGAAACACCATATATTTT. It translates to CASSYGTGSGNTIYF.

The chain recombines TRBV5-6 with TRBJ2-3; tentative D call: TRBD2 (6 bases). V was pared by 1 base and J by 0 bases, with 12 bases between. This CDR3 is 16 amino acids long. CDR1 and CDR2 (germline): SGHDT, YYEEEE. CDR3 in amino acids: CASSLWVAVSTDTQYF. DNA of the CDR3: TGTGCCAGCAGCTTGTGGGTAGCGGTTAGCACAGATACGCAGTATTTT. The variable domain in full, with the rest retrieved from reference TRBV5-6 and TRBJ2-3, is DAGVTQSPTHLIKTRGQQVTLRCSPKSGHDTVSWYQQALGQGPQFIFQYYEEEERQRGNFPDRFSGHQFPNYSSELNVNALLLGDSALYLCASSLWVAVSTDTQYFGPGTRLTVL.

The genes are TRBV7-8 and TRBJ2-2, with 10 bases that match TRBD1. The CDR3 extends over 19 amino acids. Germline V lookup: CDR1 SGHVS, CDR2 FQNEAQ. V gave up 1 base and J gave up 1 base; unmatched junction bases: 9. The CDR3 DNA follows: TGTGCCAGCAGCTTAGGTCCGCGACAGGGGGCGAGGAACACCGGGGAGCTGTTTTTT. It yields the protein CASSLGPRQGARNTGELFF.

This clone was seen only a few times. This chain joins TRBV29-1 and TRBJ2-3; TRBD2 matches 7 bases. Trimming took 3 bases from V and 4 from J; bases not matched to a gene: 4. Germline loops: CDR1 SQVTM, CDR2 ANQGSEA. CDR3 size: 13 residues. The CDR3 coding sequence is TGCAGCGTTGACGCGGGAGTGGCAGATACGCAGTATTTT. Protein: CSVDAGVADTQYF.

The chain is built from TRBV19 and TRBJ1-2, with 11 bases matching TRBD1. From germline, CDR1 is LNHDA and CDR2 SQIVND (reference sequence). This CDR3 is 17 amino acids long. V shed 3 bases, J shed 0 bases, and the junction held 6 bases outside the gene matches. The CDR3 protein is CASSISWDRGSNYGYTF. Here the CDR3 DNA reads TGTGCCAGTAGTATCTCTTGGGACAGGGGGTCTAACTATGGCTACACCTTC.

The rearrangement joins TRBV28 to TRBJ2-1; D is unresolved. Trimming left V 5 bases short and J 15 bases short, with 14 bases between. CDR3 length: 11 amino acids. Looked up from germline, CDR1 is MDHEN and CDR2 is SYDVKM. CDR3 sequence reads: CASSTRQVSFF. The CDR3 nucleotides read TGTGCCAGCAGTACCCGACAAGTGTCGTTCTTC.

The genes are TRBV28 and TRBJ1-2; D is perhaps TRBD1 (6 bases). The CDR3 extends over 11 amino acids. V was cut by 6 bases and J by 8 bases, with 10 bases left in between. Germline CDR1 and CDR2: MDHEN and SYDVKM. CDR3 nucleotides: TGTGCCAGCAGCTGGACAGACGGCTACACCTTC. The encoded protein is CASSWTDGYTF.

The chain employs TRBV3-1 (or the pseudogene TRBV3-2) and TRBJ2-1, with 7 bases matching TRBD2. The CDR3 is 15 residues long. The germline V gene encodes CDR1 LGHDT and CDR2 YNNKEL (reference sequence). J lost 1 base, V lost 5 bases, and 5 bases had no gene match. CDR3 amino acids: CASSVGGRSYNEQFF. For the CDR3, the DNA is TGTGCCAGCAGCGTAGGCGGGAGATCCTACAATGAGCAGTTCTTC.

The chain is built from TRBV30 and TRBJ1-2; D not certain. V lost 8 bases to trimming and J lost 8 bases, with 21 bases between them. The CDR3 covers 13 residues. CDR1 and CDR2 from the germline V gene are GTSNPN and SVGIG (reference sequence). The CDR3 sequence: CAGSLWSFGGYTF. CDR3 DNA: TGTGCCGGCTCTTTGTGGAGCTTTGGGGGCTACACCTTC. The variable domain in full, with the rest retrieved from reference TRBV30 and TRBJ1-2, is SQTIHQWPATLVQPVGSPLSLECTVEGTSNPNLYWYRQAAGRGLQLLFYSVGIGQISSEVPQNLSASRPQDRQFILSSKKLLLSDSGFYLCAGSLWSFGGYTFGSGTRLTVV.

The chain links TRBV18 to TRBJ2-5; D remains unclear. The germline V gene has CDR1 KGHSH and CDR2 LQKENI. The CDR3 length is 14 residues. Trimming left V 0 bases short and J 2 bases short, with 7 bases between. This CDR3 is CASSPPVLQETQYF. CDR3 sequence (DNA): TGTGCCAGCTCACCACCGGTCCTACAAGAGACCCAGTACTTC.

The rearrangement joins TRBV28 to TRBJ1-1; 10 positions match TRBD1. The length of the CDR3 is 17 residues. Trimming at V came to 7 bases and at J to 9 bases, leaving 20 bases not matched to a gene. Germline CDR1 reads MDHEN; CDR2 reads SYDVKM. This CDR3 reads CASTKPRDRGLRNKAFF. CDR3 in DNA: TGTGCCAGCACTAAACCCCGGGACAGGGGACTACGAAACAAAGCTTTCTTT.

In this sample, this clone turned up a few times. The rearrangement joins TRBV5-1 to TRBJ1-2; maybe TRBD1 (6 bases). The CDR3 consists of 14 residues. V lost 3 bases, J lost 8 bases, and 17 bases lay in between. The germline CDR1 and CDR2 sequences are SGHRS and YFSETQ. The CDR3 DNA sequence: TGCGCCAGCAGCTCAGGACAGCCCCAAAAAGGCTACACCTTC. The encoded protein is CASSSGQPQKGYTF.

The chain employs TRBV10-3 and TRBJ2-2, with 7 positions matching TRBD1. CDR1 ENHRY and CDR2 SYGVKD come from the germline V gene. The CDR3 covers 14 residues. J was trimmed by 4 bases and V by 6 bases; bases with no gene match: 5. The CDR3 DNA reads TGTGCCATCAGGCCGGGACAGACCACCGGGGAGCTGTTTTTT. This codes for CAIRPGQTTGELFF.

This chain uses TRBV7-2 with TRBJ2-2; unclear D gene. CDR1 is SGHTA and CDR2 is FQGNSA in the germline V gene. The CDR3 consists of 14 residues. Deletions cut 5 bases from V and 1 base from J, with 8 bases between. CDR3 residues: CASSLDGNTGELFF. In DNA, the CDR3 is TGTGCCAGCAGCCTAGACGGGAACACCGGGGAGCTGTTTTTT.

A few counts support this clone. The chain carries TRBV19 and TRBJ2-1, with 7 bases fitting TRBD2. After removal of 4 bases from V and 3 bases from J, the junction contained 6 bases not matched to a gene. The CDR3 covers 15 residues. Looked up from germline, CDR1 is LNHDA and CDR2 is SQIVND (reference sequence). The CDR3 DNA reads as TGTGCCAGTAGTACCCGGGGGGTTGGCTACAATGAGCAGTTCTTC. Translating gives CASSTRGVGYNEQFF.

In nucleotides, the CDR3 is TGTGCTAGCGGGGAGCGGGAGGAACCATACTACGAGCAGTACTTC. Its translation is CASGEREEPYYEQYF. This chain connects TRBV12-5 to TRBJ2-7; 9 bases are a match to TRBD2. CDR1 and CDR2 from the germline V gene are LGHNT and FRNRAP. V gave up 9 bases and J gave up 3 bases; unmatched junction bases: 12. The CDR3 is made up of 15 amino acids.

This clone was seen once. The CDR3 here is CASSFLGLGRSEQFF. Written as DNA, the CDR3 is TGTGCCAGCAGCTTCCTAGGACTGGGCCGGAGTGAGCAGTTCTTC. The chain has TRBV7-3 and TRBJ2-1; possibly TRBD2 for D (5 bases). There are 15 residues in the CDR3. Between the trimmed V and J ends, which lost 3 bases and 9 bases, there was a span of 18 bases. Per the germline V gene, CDR1 is SGHTA and CDR2 is FQGTGA.

J is TRBJ1-2 and V is TRBV6-5; weak D call: TRBD1 (6 bases). The CDR3 length is 13 residues. Trimming cost V 2 bases and J 4 bases, with 8 bases left between them. CDR1 is MNHEY and CDR2 is SVGAGI in the germline V gene. The CDR3 loop reads CASSYGQFYGYTF. Here the CDR3 DNA reads TGTGCCAGCAGTTACGGACAGTTCTATGGCTACACCTTC.

This clone appeared a few times. This rearrangement joins TRBV28 to TRBJ2-2; possibly TRBD2 for D (5 bases). The V and J ends lost 2 bases and 1 base respectively, with 5 bases between them. In germline, CDR1 is MDHEN, CDR2 SYDVKM. This CDR3 has 14 amino acids. CDR3 in DNA: TGTGCCAGCAGTTTAGCGGGGAACACCGGGGAGCTGTTTTTT. Its translation: CASSLAGNTGELFF.

The chain carries TRBV9 and TRBJ2-5, with 10 positions matching TRBD2. V shed 3 bases, J shed 1 base, and the junction held 6 bases outside the gene matches. Germline assignment: CDR1 SGDLS and CDR2 YYNGEE. The CDR3 is 16 amino acids. The CDR3 region is CASSAPSGGFQETQYF. Here the CDR3 DNA reads TGTGCCAGCAGCGCGCCTAGCGGGGGTTTCCAAGAGACCCAGTACTTC.

The chain carries TRBV7-2 and TRBJ2-7; D is undetermined. V gave up 3 bases and J gave up 0 bases, with 9 bases separating them. This CDR3 spans 14 amino acids. From germline, CDR1 is SGHTA and CDR2 FQGNSA. In DNA form, the CDR3 reads TGTGCCAGCAGCTTGCGAACGAACTCCTACGAGCAGTACTTC. Protein product: CASSLRTNSYEQYF.